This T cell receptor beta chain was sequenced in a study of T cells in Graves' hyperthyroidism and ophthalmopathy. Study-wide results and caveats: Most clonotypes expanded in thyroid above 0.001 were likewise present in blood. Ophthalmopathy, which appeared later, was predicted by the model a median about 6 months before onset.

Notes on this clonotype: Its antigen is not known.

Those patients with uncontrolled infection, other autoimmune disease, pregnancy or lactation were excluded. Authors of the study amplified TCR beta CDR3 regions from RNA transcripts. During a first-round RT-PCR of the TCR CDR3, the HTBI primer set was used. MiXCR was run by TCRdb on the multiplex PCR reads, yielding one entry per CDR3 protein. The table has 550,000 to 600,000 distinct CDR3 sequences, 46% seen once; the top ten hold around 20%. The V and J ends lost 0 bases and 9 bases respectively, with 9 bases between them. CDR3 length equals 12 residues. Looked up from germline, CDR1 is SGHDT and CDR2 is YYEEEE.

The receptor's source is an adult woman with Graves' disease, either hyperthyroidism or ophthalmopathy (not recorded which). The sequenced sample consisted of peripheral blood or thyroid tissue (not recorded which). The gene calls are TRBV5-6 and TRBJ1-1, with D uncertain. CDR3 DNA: TGTGCCAGCAGCTTGGGTCAGGATAAAGCTTTCTTT. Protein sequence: CASSLGQDKAFF.